This TCR beta chain was sequenced for a study of T cells in localized non-small cell lung cancer. The germline CDR1 and CDR2 sequences are LNHDA and SQIVND (reference sequence). V lost 0 bases and J lost 7, with 12 bases in between. The CDR3 runs to 15 residues. Clones were sequenced by immunoSEQ multiplex PCR, and TCRdb holds only the in-frame ones, with some missing. Among around 15,000 clones listed, 70% to 90% were seen once. Study observations and caveats: T cell clonality was highest in uninvolved adjacent lung, above tumor. Without multi-region sequencing, intratumor heterogeneity could not be excluded.

Details on this clone: What it binds is unknown.

This TCR came from a female donor over 55 with stage III squamous cell lung carcinoma. Specimen: peripheral blood, collected before any cancer treatment. The chain recombines TRBV19 with TRBJ1-4; unclear D gene. CDR3 nucleotide sequence: TGTGCCAGTAGTATAGAGCGGGGATGGAGTGAAAAACTGTTTTTT. It yields the protein CASSIERGWSEKLFF.